This T cell receptor beta chain was sequenced for a study of long-term antiretroviral therapy in people with HIV (dated by TCRdb to the early 2020s). Background on the whole study: The earliest samples were collected roughly a decade before the 2015 WHO recommendation for immediate ART, at a time when ART was usually postponed until CD4 counts fell. Test extractions of a monoclonal T-cell line alongside 33 polyclonal samples showed no cross-contamination during QIAcube processing. A retrospective serial study tested whether changes in peripheral blood TRB repertoire composition and diversity were associated with ART initiation and durable HIV suppression. A total of about 200 cryopreserved PBMC samples were contributed to the cohort by 30 adults with confirmed HIV infection, with samples collected serially over a mean of approximately six years (range 1-12). Of the 30 to 35 participants with HIV, some 12 were female.

About this clone itself: Its antigen remains undetermined. Within one base of it there is no much larger clone, and no base qualities were kept.

The immunoSEQ hsTCRB v3.0 assay was used at survey level resolution to sequence the TRB variable region. The target sequencing depth for TRB was about 40,000-55,000 T-cell genomes per sample. TRB libraries were pooled and sequenced on an Illumina MiSeq using a v3 150-cycle kit. Turning to the authors' computational methods: Analysis of repertoires was carried out in R inside a reproducible Nextflow workflow spanning QC, data transformation and analysis. LymphoSeq2, an R package for exploring AIRR-Seq data, was used to implement custom analyses. After excluding a few samples that yielded fewer than 5000 total TRB sequences, approximately 180 HIV repertoires remained for analysis. Among the roughly 190 retained HIV repertoires, approximately 57 were collected before ART initiation and some 130 were collected after ART initiation. Repertoires were downsampled to 5000 TRB nucleotide sequences, with summary statistics averaged over 100 downsampling iterations. Only TRB sequences with CDR3 regions of at least seven amino acids were retained for analysis. A Shannon entropy-derived clonality score and the Gini coefficient were used to measure diversity. In repertoire networks, the top 5000 CDR3 amino acid sequences were linked whenever an edit distance of one separated two sequences. For TRB CDR3 amino acid sequences, GLIPH2 was used to predict antigen specificity groups and MHC restriction. Known CMV, EBV, HIV or tissue antigen associations were flagged by matching CDR3 amino acid sequences against VDJdb and McPAS-TCR. Pre-ART, post-ART and control groups were compared with Wilcoxon signed-rank tests and Holm-Bonferroni correction. TCRdb's version of the immuneACCESS table is confined to in-frame rearrangements and falls short of the full clone set. An unresolved V gene accounts for under half of the shortfall where checked; the remainder is of unknown origin. V, J and clone size are taken as reported in that table, and D and trimming were inferred from the DNA itself. Within this sample are some 21,000 clones, with 88% of them counted one time only. The ten biggest clones cover roughly 3.4% of the sample.

The germline V gene encodes CDR1 SGHNT and CDR2 YYREEE (reference sequence). Relative to germline, V is 3 bases shorter and J is 1 base shorter, with 9 bases between their ends. From the cysteine up to the phenylalanine, the CDR3 has a length of 14 residues. Kept here is only the CDR3 DNA, which spans 42 bases and is read in frame from base 1. To be included, a participant needed at least one PBMC sample from before ART initiation plus at least two post-ART samples. All participants with HIV were treated in the United States of America. Before DNA extraction, cryopreserved samples containing 1-10 million PBMC were thawed and washed. At the time of the earliest PBMC sample, participants with HIV were aged between about 20 and 54 years. PBMC samples from each participant spanned 1-4 timepoints before ART initiation and 2-8 timepoints after ART initiation, with a median of 7 samples. Serial HIV viral load, CD4+ T-cell count, ART history and demographic data were obtained for every participant. Genomic DNA was extracted from unsorted PBMC with a Qiagen kit on a QIAcube, processed in batches of 12 samples.

Study-wide findings and limitations: Inferences about post-ART repertoire changes were limited because no data were available on ART adherence, viral resistance or therapy changes. Because cell numbers in pre-ART samples were limited, unsorted PBMC were profiled instead of sorted CD4+ and CD8+ T cells. The samples span the years 2004 to 2017, and the ART regimens used at that time may not be as effective as current regimens. Starting ART was linked to a significant rise in TRB diversity, yet even after long-term ART the diversity remained significantly lower than in transplant donor controls. The repertoire was dominated across all time points by expanded TRB clones identified before ART initiation, although this dominance was seen to fluctuate and to decrease in many PLHIV after ART. Since PBMC availability was limited, sequencing covered only the TCR beta chain, with no alpha chain pairing. CDR3 length ranges in HIV repertoires were narrower than in controls, and network structure suggested an antigen-experienced repertoire with only a slight naive shift after ART.

The chain joins TRBV5-4 to TRBJ2-3; the D region is possibly TRBD1 or TRBD2, each matching across 5 bases. The sample was unsorted PBMCs, taken 2.3 years after starting antiretroviral therapy. The origin of this receptor is a man aged 60 to 69 with HIV. The CDR3 region: CASSWDAGTDTQYF. The nucleotide sequence is given as TGTGCCAGCAGCTGGGACGCCGGCACAGATACGCAGTATTTT.